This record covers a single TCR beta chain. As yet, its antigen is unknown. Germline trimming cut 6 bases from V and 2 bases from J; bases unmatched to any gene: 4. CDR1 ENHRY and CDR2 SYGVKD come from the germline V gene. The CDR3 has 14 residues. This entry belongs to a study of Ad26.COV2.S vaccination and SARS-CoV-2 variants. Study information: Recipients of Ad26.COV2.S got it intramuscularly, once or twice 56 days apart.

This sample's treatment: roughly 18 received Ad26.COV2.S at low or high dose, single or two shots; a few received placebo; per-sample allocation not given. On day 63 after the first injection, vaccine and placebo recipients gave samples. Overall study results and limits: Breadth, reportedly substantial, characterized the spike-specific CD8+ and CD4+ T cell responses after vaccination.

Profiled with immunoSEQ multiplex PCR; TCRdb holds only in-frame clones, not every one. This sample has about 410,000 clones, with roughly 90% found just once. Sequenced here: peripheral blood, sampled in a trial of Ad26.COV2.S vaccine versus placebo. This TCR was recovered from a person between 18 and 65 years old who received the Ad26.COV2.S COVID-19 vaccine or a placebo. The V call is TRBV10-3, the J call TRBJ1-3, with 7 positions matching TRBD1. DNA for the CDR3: TGTGCCATCAGGCAGGGGGTGACTGGAAACACCATATATTTT. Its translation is CAIRQGVTGNTIYF.